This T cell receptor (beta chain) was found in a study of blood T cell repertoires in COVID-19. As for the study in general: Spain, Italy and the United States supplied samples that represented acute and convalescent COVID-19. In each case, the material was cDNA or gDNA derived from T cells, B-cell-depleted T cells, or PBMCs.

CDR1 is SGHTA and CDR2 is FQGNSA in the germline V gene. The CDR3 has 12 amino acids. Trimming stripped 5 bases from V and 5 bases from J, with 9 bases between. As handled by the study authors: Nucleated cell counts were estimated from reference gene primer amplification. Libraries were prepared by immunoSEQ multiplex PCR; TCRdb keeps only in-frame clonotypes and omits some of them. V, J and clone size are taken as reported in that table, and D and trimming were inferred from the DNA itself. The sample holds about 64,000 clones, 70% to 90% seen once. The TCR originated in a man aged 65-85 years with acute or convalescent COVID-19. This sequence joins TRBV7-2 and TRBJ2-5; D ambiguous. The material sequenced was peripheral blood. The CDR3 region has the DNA TGTGCCAGCAGCCTACCCATGGAGACCCAGTACTTC. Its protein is CASSLPMETQYF. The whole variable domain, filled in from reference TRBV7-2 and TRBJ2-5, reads GAGVSQSPSNKVTEKGKDVELRCDPISGHTALYWYRQSLGQGLEFLIYFQGNSAPDKSGLPSDRFSAERTGGSVSTLTIQRTQQEDSAVYLCASSLPMETQYFGPGTRLLVL.